This entry concerns a single T cell receptor beta chain. What it recognizes is unknown. A multiplex PCR was run with 60 Vbeta primers and 13 Jbeta primers. The repertoire was sequenced with immunoSEQ multiplex PCR; TCRdb's copy has only in-frame clones and lacks some. This sample has about 180,000 clones; around three quarters occur once, and the top ten carry about 1.9%. Trimming pared 4 bases from V and 4 bases from J, leaving 11 bases between. CDR3 size: 13 residues. Germline V lookup: CDR1 LNHNV, CDR2 YYDKDF (reference sequence). This specimen belongs to a study of cytomegalovirus exposure and HLA in healthy donors. Study background: HLA-typed donors were the source of roughly 80 million unique TCRs held in an early data release.

Study observations and caveats: As was reported, the classifier diagnosed cytomegalovirus status with high specificity and sensitivity.

Sequenced: PBMCs. The TCR was taken from a woman under 40 in good health and CMV-seronegative. The chain links TRBV15 to TRBJ2-7, with a tentative D call TRBD2 (5 bases). The CDR3 DNA sequence: TGTGCCACCAGCATCGGTCGGGGATACGAGCAGTACTTC. It translates to CATSIGRGYEQYF.